A selection of T cell receptor beta chains follows, all from one sample in a study of blood T cell repertoires in COVID-19. The assay was immunoSEQ multiplex PCR, and TCRdb's table has in-frame clones only and misses some. This table has 150,000 to 200,000 clones, about four fifths appearing once. What was sequenced was PBMCs or T cells enriched from blood (not recorded which). These receptors were collected from a man aged 45-60 years who had recovered from COVID-19. Each CDR3 is given with its conserved first and last residue. A D gene is named only where the DNA matches it firmly. Where a row states a size, it is once, few, many or the class of an expanded clone; other rows omit it.

CDR3,DNA,J,V,size,D,length
CATSDPGLSNEQFF,TGTGCCACCAGTGATCCAGGACTATCCAATGAGCAGTTCTTC,TRBJ2-1,TRBV24-1,.,.,14
CASSLGGEKLFF,TGCGCCAGCAGCTTGGGAGGTGAAAAACTGTTTTTT,TRBJ1-4,TRBV5-1,.,.,12
CASSPRPGSHRYGYTF,TGTGCCAGCAGCCCCCGGCCGGGGTCCCATCGCTATGGCTACACCTTC,TRBJ1-2,TRBV7-9,.,.,16
CPNPERAETTNYGYTF,TGTCCTAACCCCGAGAGGGCCGAAACTACTAACTATGGCTACACCTTC,TRBJ1-2,TRBV6-4,once,.,16
CASSEGTLLRAFF,TGTGCCAGTTCGGAGGGGACGTTGTTAAGGGCTTTCTTT,TRBJ1-1,TRBV7-3,.,.,13
CASSLDRGVEQFF,TGTGCCAGCAGCTTAGATCGAGGCGTTGAGCAGTTCTTC,TRBJ2-1,TRBV7-3,.,.,13
CASSLPPSGGATGELFF,TGCGCCAGCAGCCTCCCGCCTAGCGGGGGGGCCACCGGGGAGCTGTTTTTT,TRBJ2-2,TRBV5-1,.,TRBD2,17
CASSQVGSLGGYTF,TGTGCCAGCAGCCAAGTAGGGAGTCTGGGTGGCTACACCTTC,TRBJ1-2,TRBV14,.,.,14
CASSLGEVWTSQREQFF,TGTGCCAGCAGCTTAGGTGAGGTCTGGACTAGTCAACGCGAGCAGTTCTTC,TRBJ2-1,TRBV7-8,once,TRBD2,17
CASSLTGLSYEQYF,TGTGCCAGCAGTTTAACAGGGTTGTCCTACGAGCAGTACTTC,TRBJ2-7,TRBV6-5,.,.,14
CASSPQGGSEQYF,TGTGCCAGCTCACCACAGGGTGGGAGCGAGCAGTACTTC,TRBJ2-7,TRBV18,.,.,13
CASSTGQAPETQYF,TGTGCCAGCAGCACCGGACAGGCCCCAGAGACCCAGTACTTC,TRBJ2-5,TRBV9,.,TRBD1,14
CASSRRDRGEKLFF,TGTGCCAGCAGCCGCCGGGACAGGGGGGAAAAACTGTTTTTT,TRBJ1-4,TRBV3-1/TRBV3-2,.,TRBD1,14
CAAGGQTNSPLHF,TGTGCCGCAGGTGGGCAGACTAATTCACCCCTCCACTTT,TRBJ1-6,TRBV19,.,.,13
CASSEYRGSTDTQYF,TGCGCCAGCAGTGAGTATAGGGGGAGCACAGATACGCAGTATTTT,TRBJ2-3,TRBV10-1,.,.,15
CATSRVGGSGEKLFF,TGTGCCACCAGCAGAGTAGGAGGGTCGGGAGAAAAACTGTTTTTT,TRBJ1-4,TRBV15,.,.,15
CASGWGQGAKTQYF,TGTGCTAGTGGTTGGGGACAGGGGGCTAAGACCCAGTACTTC,TRBJ2-5,TRBV12-5,.,TRBD1,14
CASSQQGGREKLFF,TGTGCCAGCAGCCAACAGGGGGGCCGTGAAAAACTGTTTTTT,TRBJ1-4,TRBV4-2,.,TRBD1,14
CASSQNGGASKQETQYF,TGTGCCAGCTCACAAAACGGGGGGGCCTCCAAGCAAGAGACCCAGTACTTC,TRBJ2-5,TRBV18,.,TRBD2,17
CASSQNTGTGWEEQYF,TGTGCCAGCAGCCAAAATACCGGGACAGGGTGGGAAGAGCAGTACTTC,TRBJ2-7,TRBV7-8,.,TRBD1,16
CASSVGEGVAFF,TGTGCCAGCAGCGTAGGTGAAGGGGTGGCTTTCTTT,TRBJ1-1,TRBV9,.,.,12
CASSYEGRNYGYTF,TGTGCCAGTAGCTACGAGGGCAGGAACTATGGCTACACCTTC,TRBJ1-2,TRBV19,once,.,14
CASRRNRGITYEQYF,TGTGCCAGCAGACGAAACAGGGGGATTACCTACGAGCAGTACTTC,TRBJ2-7,TRBV28,.,TRBD1,15
CASKSGQNTDTQYF,TGTGCCAGCAAGAGCGGGCAAAACACAGATACGCAGTATTTT,TRBJ2-3,TRBV6-5,.,.,14
CASSLARQNTEAFF,TGCGCCAGCAGCTTGGCCAGACAGAACACTGAAGCTTTCTTT,TRBJ1-1,TRBV5-1,.,.,14
CASSYSQEVQETQYF,TGTGCCAGCAGTTACTCCCAGGAGGTACAGGAGACCCAGTACTTC,TRBJ2-5,TRBV6-6,.,.,15
CASSKVPSVSGETQYF,TGTGCCAGTAGTAAAGTTCCTAGCGTCTCGGGGGAGACCCAGTACTTC,TRBJ2-5,TRBV19,.,.,16
CASSDRPRDRGGDTQYF,TGTGCCAGCAGCGATCGACCCCGGGACAGGGGAGGAGATACGCAGTATTTT,TRBJ2-3,TRBV7-3,.,TRBD1,17
CASSWTQGSTQPQHF,TGTGCCAGCAGTTGGACCCAGGGTTCTACTCAGCCCCAGCATTTT,TRBJ1-5,TRBV6-5,few,.,15
CASSLRDRNSPLHF,TGTGCCAGCAGCTTAAGGGACAGGAATTCACCCCTCCACTTT,TRBJ1-6,TRBV7-2,once,TRBD1,14
CASSEGTRSYGYTF,TGTGCCAGCAGTGAAGGGACACGGAGTTATGGCTACACCTTC,TRBJ1-2,TRBV6-1,once,.,14
CASSVAQDSLNTEAFF,TGTGCCAGCAGCGTAGCTCAGGACTCCCTGAACACTGAAGCTTTCTTT,TRBJ1-1,TRBV9,.,.,16
CASSLALAGNTEAFF,TGCGCCAGCAGCTTGGCTCTAGCAGGGAACACTGAAGCTTTCTTT,TRBJ1-1,TRBV5-1,.,.,15